This record covers a single T cell receptor beta chain. A few counts support this clone. Which antigen it targets is not known. The record has no base qualities; no much larger clone is one base away. Whole blood was collected in K2EDTA tubes by collaborating institutions according to the institutions' own protocols. For TCRbeta analysis, collaborators shipped samples in one of three forms: frozen whole blood, isolated PBMCs, or DNA extracted from either of those sample types. The CDR3 contains 12 residues, cysteine and phenylalanine counted. The entry retains the CDR3 DNA only, 36 bases that are in frame from base 1. According to the germline V gene, CDR1 reads ENHRY and CDR2 reads SYGVKD. The V and J ends are trimmed by 0 bases and 8 bases, leaving 7 bases between them. The immunoSEQ Assay, a bias-controlled multiplex PCR, was used to amplify TCRbeta CDR3 regions from genomic DNA. The paper's processing steps were these. Within the assay, amplification of reference gene primers was used to estimate how many nucleated cells each sample contained. Sequence reads were collapsed and filtered to measure the absolute abundance of every unique TCRbeta CDR3 rearrangement. Productive Simpson clonality was computed per sample as the square root of Simpson's diversity index over productive rearrangements. This is the immuneACCESS table as TCRdb keeps it, with only in-frame sequences that have V and J called. A part of the clones is gone; compared with another copy, unresolved V genes explain less than half, and the rest is unexplained. The D gene and trimming were derived from the DNA, and the V and J assignments and clone size from that table. The sample profile shows roughly 220,000 clones; around 84% of them were found once. 15% to 20% of the sample is held by the ten biggest clonotypes.

This entry is derived from a study of blood T cell repertoires in COVID-19 (dated by TCRdb to about 2020). As for the study more broadly: Samples covering the acute and convalescent phases of COVID-19 were provided by collaborators in the United States, Italy and Spain. Samples came from the ongoing ImmuneRACE study (first 160 participants) plus 1,254 subjects from 6 global collaborators. Deeply sampled blood TCRbeta repertoires from subjects exposed to, actively infected with, or recovered from COVID-19 were included in the dataset. A de-identified subject ID, COVID-19 status, age in years and sex were almost always included in the sample metadata. HLA class I and class II types, where available, came from metadata supplied by the sample provider rather than from assay-based typing. The repertoires were released in a freely available public database meant as a resource for research on the immune response to SARS-CoV-2. The material from the prospective study consisted of cDNA or gDNA derived from T cells, B-cell-depleted T cells, or PBMCs. Results and caveats for the whole study, not just this receptor: The amount of clinical and demographic metadata varied by source and participant and was provided uncurated.

Sequenced material: peripheral blood. This sequence originates from a young man with active or convalescent COVID-19. The chain was built from TRBV10-3 and TRBJ1-1, with the D gene not clear enough to name. CDR3 sequence: CAISESETEAFF. The sequenced DNA is TGTGCCATCAGTGAGTCGGAGACCGAAGCTTTCTTT.